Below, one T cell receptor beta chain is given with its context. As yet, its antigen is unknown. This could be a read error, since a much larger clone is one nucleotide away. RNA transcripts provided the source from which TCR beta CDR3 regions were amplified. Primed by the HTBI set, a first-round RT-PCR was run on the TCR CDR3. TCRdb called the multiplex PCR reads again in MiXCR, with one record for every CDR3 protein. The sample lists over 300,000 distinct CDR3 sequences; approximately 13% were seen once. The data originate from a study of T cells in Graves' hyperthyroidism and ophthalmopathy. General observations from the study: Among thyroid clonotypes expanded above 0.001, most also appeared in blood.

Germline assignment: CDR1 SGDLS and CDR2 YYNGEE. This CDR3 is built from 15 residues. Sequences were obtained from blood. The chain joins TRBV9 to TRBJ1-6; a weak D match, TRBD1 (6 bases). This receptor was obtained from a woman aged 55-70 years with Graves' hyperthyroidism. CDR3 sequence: CASGVGDTVGSPLHF. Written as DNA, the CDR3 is TGTGCCAGCGGCGTAGGGGACACCGTAGGTTCACCCCTCCACTTT.